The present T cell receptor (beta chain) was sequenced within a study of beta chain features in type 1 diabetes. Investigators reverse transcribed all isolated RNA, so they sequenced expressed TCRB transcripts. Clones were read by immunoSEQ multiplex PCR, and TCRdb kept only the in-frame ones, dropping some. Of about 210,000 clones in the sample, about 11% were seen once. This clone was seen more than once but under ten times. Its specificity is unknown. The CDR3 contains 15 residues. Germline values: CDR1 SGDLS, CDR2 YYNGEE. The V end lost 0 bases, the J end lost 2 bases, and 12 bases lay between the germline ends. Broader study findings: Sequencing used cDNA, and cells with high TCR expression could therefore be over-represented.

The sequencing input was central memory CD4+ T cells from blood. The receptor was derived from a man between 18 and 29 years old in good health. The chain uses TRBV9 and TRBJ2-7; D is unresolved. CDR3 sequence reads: CASSVDLGLAYEQYF. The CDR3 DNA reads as TGTGCCAGCAGCGTAGATTTGGGATTAGCCTACGAGCAGTACTTC.